This T cell receptor beta chain was sequenced during a study of CD8 T cells in ankylosing spondylitis. The germline V and J ends were trimmed by 0 bases and 1 base, with 10 bases remaining between them. Germline CDR1 reads SGDLS; CDR2 reads YYNGEE. This CDR3 is built from 15 residues. Overall study findings and caveats: Matched ankylosing spondylitis synovial fluid reportedly showed significant enrichment of disease-linked clones. A motif in TCR beta, a set of roughly 8 highly homologous variants, appeared characteristic of ankylosing spondylitis blood.

Libraries for TCR beta were made by quantitative 5'-RACE with molecular barcodes. TCRdb processed the 5' RACE reads anew with MiXCR; each CDR3 protein has one entry. The sample contains 700,000 to 1,000,000 distinct CDR3 sequences, 12% of which appear only once. This clonotype was seen repeatedly, ten times or more. Antigen: not known. Sequencing was carried out using blood, either unsorted or a sorted T cell fraction (not recorded which). The receptor's source is a male donor with ankylosing spondylitis. V usage is TRBV9 and J usage is TRBJ1-1; maybe TRBD1 (5 bases). The CDR3 DNA follows: TGTGCCAGCAGCGTAGTCCAGGGAAGGAACACTGAAGCTTTCTTT. Its protein product is CASSVVQGRNTEAFF.